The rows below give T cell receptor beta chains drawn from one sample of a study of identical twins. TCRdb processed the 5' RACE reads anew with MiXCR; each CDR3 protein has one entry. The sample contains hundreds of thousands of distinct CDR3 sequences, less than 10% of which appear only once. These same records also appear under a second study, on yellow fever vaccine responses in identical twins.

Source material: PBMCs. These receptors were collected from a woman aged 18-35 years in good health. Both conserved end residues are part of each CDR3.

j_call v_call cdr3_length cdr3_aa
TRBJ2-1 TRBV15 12 CATSLTNNEQFF
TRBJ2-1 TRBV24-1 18 CATSDSLDREKLNNEQFF
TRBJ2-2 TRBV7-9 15 CASTDAVGLISELFF
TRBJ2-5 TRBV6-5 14 CASSYSALQETQYF
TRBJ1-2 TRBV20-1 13 CSARGTVYYGYTF
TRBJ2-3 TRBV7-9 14 CASSNSTEADTQYF
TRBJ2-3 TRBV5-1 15 CASSIGQGLEHTQYF
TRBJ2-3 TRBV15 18 CATSRADQGRGGQDTQYF
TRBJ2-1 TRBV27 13 CASSRQVANEQFF
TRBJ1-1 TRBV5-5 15 CASSSPTLGAAEAFF
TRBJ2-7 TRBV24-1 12 CATSENRGEQYF
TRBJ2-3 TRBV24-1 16 CATSDFRDGDTDTQYF
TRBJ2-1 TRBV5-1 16 CASSHGLAGGGDEQFF
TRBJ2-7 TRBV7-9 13 CSSSLSTIYEQYF
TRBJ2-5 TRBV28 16 CASSLLGQGGKETQYF
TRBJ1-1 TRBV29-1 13 CSARGTGNPEAFF
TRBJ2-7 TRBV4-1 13 CASSQGRAYEQYF
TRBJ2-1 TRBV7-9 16 CASSFLERGVDNEQFF
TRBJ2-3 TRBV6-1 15 CASSDLGVITDTQYF
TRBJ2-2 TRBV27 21 CASQRRGGGQGTSLETGELFF
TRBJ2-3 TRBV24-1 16 CATSDLGPLGTDTQYF
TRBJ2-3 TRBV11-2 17 CASSLGSAGRTPDTQYF
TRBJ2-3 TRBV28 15 CASSSRLAATDTQYF
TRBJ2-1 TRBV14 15 CASSPGVAGNNEQFF
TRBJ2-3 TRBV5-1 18 CASSPSRTSGRATDTQYF
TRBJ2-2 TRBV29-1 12 CSVEGITGELFF
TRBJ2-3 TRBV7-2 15 CASSSRAGGTDTQYF
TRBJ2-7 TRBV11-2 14 CASSLNRISYEQYF